These 27 T cell receptor beta chains were all obtained from the same sample, sequenced in a study of cytomegalovirus exposure and HLA in healthy donors. PCR was performed using 60 Vbeta and 13 Jbeta primers. Assay: immunoSEQ multiplex PCR; the TCRdb copy retains only in-frame clones and omits some. In the table there are about 130,000 clones, around 82% of which are singletons. The sequenced sample consisted of PBMCs. The origin of the receptors is a man aged 25-45 years in good health and CMV-seropositive.

The CDR3 DNA is TGTGCCAGCAGCGGACAGGGCTCCTATGGCTACACCTTC. As protein: CASSGQGSYGYTF. The rearrangement links TRBV2 to TRBJ1-2, with TRBD1 matching 8 bases. J was trimmed by 4 bases and V by 6 bases; bases with no gene match: 4. The CDR3 length is 13 residues. Germline lookup yields CDR1 SNHLY and CDR2 FYNNEI.

V gene TRBV2 combines with J gene TRBJ2-2, with D perhaps TRBD2 (5 bases). V was shortened by 5 bases and J by 7 bases, with 17 bases between the two germline ends. The CDR3 totals 15 residues. Germline values: CDR1 SNHLY, CDR2 FYNNEI. The DNA of the CDR3 is TGTGCCAGCAGTCCCCAGCGGACGAGCATCGGGGAGCTGTTTTTT. Protein sequence: CASSPQRTSIGELFF.

This clone was detected once. The CDR3 bases are TGTGCCAGCAGCGCGACAGGGGATCTTGGCTACACCTTC. It translates to CASSATGDLGYTF. This chain connects TRBV7-8 to TRBJ1-2; 8 bases align to TRBD1. Germline V lookup: CDR1 SGHVS, CDR2 FQNEAQ. The V gene end was trimmed by 5 bases and the J gene end by 7 bases; junction bases not matched to a gene: 6. This CDR3 has 13 amino acids.

The rearrangement joins TRBV9 to TRBJ2-7; D may be TRBD1 (5 bases). Trimming removed 0 bases at V and 2 bases at J, with 12 bases between. Looked up from germline, CDR1 is SGDLS and CDR2 is YYNGEE. This CDR3 region has 15 residues. This CDR3 reads CASSVDPRGAYEQYF. The CDR3 region has the DNA TGTGCCAGCAGCGTAGATCCTAGGGGTGCCTACGAGCAGTACTTC.

V and J are TRBV6-6 and TRBJ2-1, with a possible D match to TRBD2 (5 bases). Germline V lookup: CDR1 MNHNY, CDR2 SVGAGI (reference sequence). The CDR3 is 14 residues long. Trimming pared 0 bases from V and 5 bases from J, leaving 8 bases between. CDR3: CASSYSRTHNEQFF. As DNA, the CDR3 is TGTGCCAGCAGTTACTCGAGGACTCACAATGAGCAGTTCTTC.

The V gene is TRBV19, the J gene TRBJ2-7; D is possibly TRBD2 (5 bases). The CDR3 is made up of 13 amino acids. V lost 5 bases and J lost 5, with 13 bases in between. From germline, CDR1 is LNHDA and CDR2 SQIVND (reference sequence). CDR3 protein: CASSRLAGDEQYF. In nucleotides, the CDR3 is TGTGCCAGTAGTCGTCTAGCTGGAGACGAGCAGTACTTC.

The gene calls are TRBV4-3 and TRBJ1-4; TRBD1 matches 7 bases. Germline-derived CDR1 and CDR2 are LGHNA and YSLEER. V gave up 0 bases and J gave up 7 bases; unmatched junction bases: 5. This CDR3 has 15 residues. As DNA, the CDR3 is TGCGCCAGCAGCCAAGATCCAGGGGGTGGTGAAAAACTGTTTTTT. Translation gives CASSQDPGGGEKLFF.

This clone was seen a few times. J is TRBJ2-7 and V is TRBV4-2; 7 positions match TRBD1. The V gene end was trimmed by 1 base and the J gene end by 2 bases; junction bases not matched to a gene: 5. The length of the CDR3 is 15 residues. Germline loops: CDR1 LGHNA, CDR2 YNFKEQ. The CDR3 bases are TGTGCCAGCAGCCAAGTGGGGCAGGGGGCCTACGAGCAGTACTTC. It codes for CASSQVGQGAYEQYF.

The V call is TRBV9, the J call TRBJ2-7, with D tentatively TRBD2 (5 bases). Germline V lookup: CDR1 SGDLS, CDR2 YYNGEE. The V and J ends lost 4 bases and 8 bases respectively, with 16 bases between them. This CDR3 spans 13 amino acids. Here the CDR3 DNA reads TGTGCCAGCAGCCCCCCGGAAGCCGGGAAGCAGTACTTC. Translating gives CASSPPEAGKQYF.

The chain uses TRBV27 and TRBJ2-1, with 10 positions matching TRBD2. The V and J ends lost 3 bases and 10 bases, in that order; junction bases with no gene match: 9. The CDR3 is 15 amino acids. Looked up from germline, CDR1 is MNHEY and CDR2 is SMNVEV (reference sequence). This CDR3 reads CASSFGLAGVGEQFF. The CDR3 DNA is TGTGCCAGCAGTTTTGGGCTAGCGGGAGTGGGAGAGCAGTTCTTC.

The chain couples TRBV28 to TRBJ2-3; the match to TRBD2 covers 9 bases. The germline gives CDR1 MDHEN, CDR2 SYDVKM. V shed 6 bases and J 0 bases; nucleotides not matched to a gene: 13. CDR3 length equals 18 residues. CDR3 in amino acids: CASRRDLAGWWSTDTQYF. CDR3 DNA: TGTGCCAGCAGACGGGACCTAGCGGGGTGGTGGAGCACAGATACGCAGTATTTT.

This clone came up a few times. This chain connects TRBV7-2 to TRBJ2-2; 8 bases align to TRBD1. The CDR3 consists of 15 residues. Germline V lookup: CDR1 SGHTA, CDR2 FQGNSA. V lost 4 bases, J lost 1 base, and 2 bases stayed unmatched. The CDR3 nucleotides are TGTGCCAGCAGCTGGACAGGGATGAACACCGGGGAGCTGTTTTTT. Translation gives CASSWTGMNTGELFF.

There are a few counts of this clone. The V gene is TRBV6-5, the J gene TRBJ2-3, with D perhaps matching TRBD2 (6 bases). This CDR3 is built from 11 residues. Trimming removed 8 bases from V and 12 bases from J, with 15 bases in between. CDR1 is MNHEY, CDR2 SVGAGI, per germline. The CDR3 DNA follows: TGTGCCAGCGGGAGGTGGGAGCCCCAGTATTTT. As protein: CASGRWEPQYF.

The rearrangement uses TRBV7-2 and TRBJ2-7; 7 bases line up with TRBD1. Germline trimming cut 5 bases from V and 5 bases from J; bases unmatched to any gene: 12. The germline gives CDR1 SGHTA, CDR2 FQGNSA. This CDR3 comprises 15 residues. In DNA, the CDR3 is TGTGCCAGCAGCCCCTTAGCGACAGGGCTCGACGAGCAGTACTTC. It specifies CASSPLATGLDEQYF.

The sample holds a few counts of this clone. V is TRBV18 and J is TRBJ2-7, with TRBD1 matching over 7 bases. Germline CDR1 KGHSH, CDR2 LQKENI. The CDR3 spans 14 residues. Losses at the gene ends were 2 bases for V and 3 bases for J; bases not matched to a gene: 4. CDR3 loop: CASSPDRAGYEQYF. Here the CDR3 DNA reads TGTGCCAGCTCACCAGACAGGGCTGGCTACGAGCAGTACTTC.

The V gene is TRBV2, the J gene TRBJ2-2; 8 bases line up with TRBD2. The germline CDR1 and CDR2 sequences are SNHLY and FYNNEI. This CDR3 has 14 residues. J was trimmed by 0 bases and V by 7 bases; bases with no gene match: 1. The CDR3 bases are TGTGCCAGCAACGGGGGGGCGAACACCGGGGAGCTGTTTTTT. This gives the protein CASNGGANTGELFF.

The chain couples TRBV7-9 to TRBJ1-1, with TRBD1 identical over 7 bases. V dropped 4 bases and J dropped 1; count of bases not matched to a gene: 12. From germline, CDR1 is SEHNR and CDR2 FQNEAQ (reference sequence). This CDR3 spans 17 amino acids. The CDR3: CASSSTRQGRRNTEAFF. The CDR3 DNA follows: TGTGCCAGCAGCTCCACCCGACAGGGAAGAAGGAACACTGAAGCTTTCTTT.

This clone was counted a few times. This chain joins TRBV6-1 and TRBJ2-7, with 11 bases that match TRBD2. V shed 6 bases, J shed 4 bases, and the junction held 8 bases outside the gene matches. CDR3 length: 15 residues. Germline CDR1 reads MNHNS; CDR2 reads SASEGT. CDR3 residues: CASRLAGGPIYEQYF. Written as DNA, the CDR3 is TGTGCCAGCAGGTTAGCGGGAGGGCCCATATACGAGCAGTACTTC.

This chain joins TRBV2 and TRBJ1-2, with D unresolved. V was clipped by 2 bases and J by 3 bases, with 4 bases between them. Germline CDR1 is SNHLY and CDR2 is FYNNEI. The CDR3 runs 12 residues. For the CDR3, the DNA is TGTGCCAGCAGTGAATCAGACTATGGCTACACCTTC. Protein: CASSESDYGYTF.

The V call is TRBV4-1, the J call TRBJ2-7; 9 bases agree with TRBD1. CDR1 is MGHRA and CDR2 is YSYEKL in the germline V gene. Trimming at V came to 4 bases and at J to 6 bases, leaving 4 bases not matched to a gene. This CDR3 has 13 amino acids. CDR3 bases: TGCGCCAGCAGCCCCGGACAGGGGATCGAGCAGTACTTC. Translation: CASSPGQGIEQYF.

The chain links TRBV27 to TRBJ2-3, with TRBD2 matching over 9 bases. From germline, CDR1 is MNHEY and CDR2 SMNVEV (reference sequence). The CDR3 is 15 residues long. J lost 2 bases, V lost 6 bases, and 6 bases had no gene match. Here the CDR3 reads CASSPVAGVTDTQYF. The CDR3 bases are TGTGCCAGCAGCCCCGTAGCGGGAGTCACAGATACGCAGTATTTT.

V gene TRBV28 combines with J gene TRBJ2-7; possible D gene TRBD1, 6 bases. CDR1 and CDR2 from the germline V gene are MDHEN and SYDVKM. V lost 4 bases, J lost 7 bases, and 17 bases lay in between. The CDR3 covers 14 residues. The CDR3 region is CASSYSQGSREQYF. The CDR3 region has the DNA TGTGCCAGCAGTTACTCACAGGGCTCTAGGGAGCAGTACTTC.

The chain carries TRBV9 and TRBJ2-5; 7 bases fit TRBD2. The V segment lost 0 bases and the J segment 2 bases; nucleotides outside the gene matches: 4. Germline loops: CDR1 SGDLS, CDR2 YYNGEE. The CDR3 extends over 15 amino acids. The CDR3 nucleotides are TGTGCCAGCAGCGTAGGGGCGGGAGATCAAGAGACCCAGTACTTC. Protein product: CASSVGAGDQETQYF.

The V call is TRBV9, the J call TRBJ2-1, with 7 bases that match TRBD2. Germline CDR1 and CDR2: SGDLS and YYNGEE. After removal of 2 bases from V and 2 bases from J, the junction contained 4 bases not matched to a gene. The CDR3 is made up of 15 amino acids. The chain's CDR3 is CASSVTGTTYNEQFF. The CDR3 coding sequence is TGTGCCAGCAGCGTGACCGGGACTACCTACAATGAGCAGTTCTTC.

The chain links TRBV30 to TRBJ1-5; TRBD1 is a possible D gene (5 bases). The CDR3 totals 18 residues. V lost 0 bases, J lost 2 bases, and 20 bases lay in between. Germline V gene data show CDR1 as GTSNPN and CDR2 as SVGIG (reference sequence). DNA for the CDR3: TGTGCCTGGAGTGTGAGGAGGGGTCGGTCGGGAGGCAATCAGCCCCAGCATTTT. This gives the protein CAWSVRRGRSGGNQPQHF. Combining the CDR3 with reference TRBV30 and TRBJ1-5 gives the whole variable domain SQTIHQWPATLVQPVGSPLSLECTVEGTSNPNLYWYRQAAGRGLQLLFYSVGIGQISSEVPQNLSASRPQDRQFILSSKKLLLSDSGFYLCAWSVRRGRSGGNQPQHFGDGTRLSIL.

This chain joins TRBV10-2 and TRBJ2-7; tentative D call: TRBD2 (6 bases). The V gene lost 1 base and the J gene lost 0 bases, with 7 bases spanning the gap. This CDR3 has 14 amino acids. CDR1 is WSHSY, CDR2 SAAADI, per germline. CDR3 loop: CASSEWRGSYEQYF. The CDR3 bases are TGCGCCAGCAGTGAGTGGCGGGGCTCCTACGAGCAGTACTTC.

The chain recombines TRBV7-9 with TRBJ2-2; 9 positions agree with TRBD2. The V and J ends lost 4 bases and 5 bases, in that order; junction bases with no gene match: 8. The CDR3 consists of 16 residues. Germline-derived CDR1 and CDR2 are SEHNR and FQNEAQ (reference sequence). For the CDR3, the DNA is TGTGCCAGCAGCTCGGTAGCGGGAGAAGGAACCGGGGAGCTGTTTTTT. It codes for CASSSVAGEGTGELFF.